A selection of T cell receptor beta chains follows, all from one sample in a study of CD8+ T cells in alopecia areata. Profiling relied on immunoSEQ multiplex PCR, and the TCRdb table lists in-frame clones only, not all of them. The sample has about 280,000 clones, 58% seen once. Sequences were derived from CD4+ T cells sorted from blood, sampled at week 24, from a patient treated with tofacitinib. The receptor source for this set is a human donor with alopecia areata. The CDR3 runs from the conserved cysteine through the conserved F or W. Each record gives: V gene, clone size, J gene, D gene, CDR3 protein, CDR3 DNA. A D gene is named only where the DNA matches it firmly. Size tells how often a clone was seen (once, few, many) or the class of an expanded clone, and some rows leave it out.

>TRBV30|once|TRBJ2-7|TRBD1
CAWSRPGTGGYEQYF
TGTGCCTGGAGCCGACCGGGGACAGGGGGCTACGAGCAGTACTTC
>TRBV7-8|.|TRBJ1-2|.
CASSHATDVGGYTF
TGTGCCAGCAGCCACGCTACAGACGTCGGAGGCTACACCTTC
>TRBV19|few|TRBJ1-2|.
CASSPAGQFYGYTF
TGTGCCAGTAGTCCCGCCGGACAGTTTTATGGCTACACCTTC
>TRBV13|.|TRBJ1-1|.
CASSLIDSPTEAFF
TGTGCCAGCAGCTTAATTGACTCACCCACTGAAGCTTTCTTT
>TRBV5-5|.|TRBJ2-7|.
CASSLHDKYEQYF
TGTGCCAGCAGCTTACACGACAAATACGAGCAGTACTTC
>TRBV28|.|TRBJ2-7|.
CASSPSDRDLFYEQYF
TGTGCCAGCAGCCCGTCGGACCGGGACCTTTTCTACGAGCAGTACTTC
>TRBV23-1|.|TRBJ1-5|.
CASSQLLAPGEEGNQPQHF
TGCGCCAGCAGTCAATTATTGGCGCCAGGGGAGGAAGGCAATCAGCCCCAGCATTTT
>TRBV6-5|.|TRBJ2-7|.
CASSRTGRAYEQYF
TGTGCCAGCAGTCGTACGGGACGGGCCTACGAGCAGTACTTC
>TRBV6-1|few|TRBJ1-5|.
CASSVEIDNQPQHF
TGTGCCAGCAGTGTGGAGATTGACAATCAGCCCCAGCATTTT
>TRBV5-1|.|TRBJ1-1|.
CASSLVGRGTEAFF
TGCGCCAGCAGCTTGGTCGGGAGGGGCACTGAAGCTTTCTTT
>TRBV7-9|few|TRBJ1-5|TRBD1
CASSPGTGASGQPQHF
TGTGCCAGCAGCCCCGGGACAGGGGCCTCCGGCCAGCCCCAGCATTTT
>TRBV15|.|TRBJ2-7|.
CATSRDEGSTGYF
TGTGCCACCAGCAGAGATGAGGGGTCCACCGGGTACTTC
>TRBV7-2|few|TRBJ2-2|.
CASSSSIGGLFF
TGTGCCAGCAGCTCCTCCATCGGGGGGCTGTTTTTT
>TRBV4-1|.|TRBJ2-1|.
CASSQDLVSSYNEQFF
TGCGCCAGCAGCCAAGATCTAGTATCCTCCTACAATGAGCAGTTCTTC
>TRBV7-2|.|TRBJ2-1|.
CASSLRLFYYNEQFF
TGTGCCAGCAGTCTACGGCTCTTTTACTACAATGAGCAGTTCTTC
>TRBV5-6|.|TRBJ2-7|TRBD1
CASSPPPGTGDYEQYF
TGTGCCAGCAGCCCACCGCCCGGGACAGGGGACTACGAGCAGTACTTC
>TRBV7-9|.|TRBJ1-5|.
CASSLDSQPQHF
TGTGCCAGCAGCTTAGATAGTCAGCCCCAGCATTTT
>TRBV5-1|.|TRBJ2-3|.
CASSREPSGPSNLDTQYF
TGCGCCAGCAGCCGAGAGCCGAGCGGGCCTTCGAATTTGGATACGCAGTATTTT
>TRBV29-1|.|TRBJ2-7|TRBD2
CSVERGGRSEQYF
TGCAGCGTCGAACGGGGGGGCCGCTCCGAGCAGTACTTC
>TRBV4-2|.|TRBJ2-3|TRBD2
CASSQDLRETWLAGALSTDTQYF
TGTGCCAGCAGCCAAGATCTACGAGAGACGTGGCTAGCGGGGGCCCTGAGCACAGATACGCAGTATTTT
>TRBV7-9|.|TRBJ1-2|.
CASSLAYGYTF
TGTGCCAGCAGCTTAGCCTATGGCTACACCTTC
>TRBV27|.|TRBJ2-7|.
CASHPGRGLSYEQYF
TGTGCCAGCCATCCGGGGAGGGGGCTCTCCTACGAGCAGTACTTC
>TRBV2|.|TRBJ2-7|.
CASSESGVEQYF
TGTGCCAGCAGTGAATCAGGGGTCGAGCAGTACTTC
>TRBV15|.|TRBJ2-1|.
CATTPGTRYNEQFF
TGTGCCACCACTCCAGGGACGAGGTACAATGAGCAGTTCTTC
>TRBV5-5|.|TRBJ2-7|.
CASTPGGSYEQYF
TGTGCCAGCACCCCTGGGGGGTCCTACGAGCAGTACTTC
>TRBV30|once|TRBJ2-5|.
CAWSVRAAQETQYF
TGTGCCTGGAGTGTAAGAGCGGCCCAAGAGACCCAGTACTTC
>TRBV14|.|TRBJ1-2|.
CASSPRMQLYGYTF
TGTGCCAGCAGTCCCAGGATGCAGCTCTATGGCTACACCTTC
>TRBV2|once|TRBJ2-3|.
CASSETDTQYF
TGTGCCAGCAGTGAGACAGATACGCAGTATTTT
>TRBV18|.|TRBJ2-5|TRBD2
CASSLLTSGQETQYF
TGTGCCAGCTCACTACTAACTAGCGGACAAGAGACCCAGTACTTC
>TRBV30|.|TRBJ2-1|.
CAWSLIADEQFF
TGTGCCTGGAGTCTCATAGCGGATGAGCAGTTCTTC
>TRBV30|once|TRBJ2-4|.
CAWRGTAKNIQYF
TGTGCCTGGAGAGGGACAGCCAAAAACATTCAGTACTTC
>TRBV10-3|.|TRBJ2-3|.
CAIQDSYGTDTQYF
TGTGCCATCCAGGACTCTTACGGCACAGATACGCAGTATTTT
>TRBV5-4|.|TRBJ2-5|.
CASSFKGPSTETQYF
TGTGCCAGCAGCTTCAAGGGGCCTTCCACCGAGACCCAGTACTTC
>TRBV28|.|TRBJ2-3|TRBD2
CASSFFSGGSTDTQYF
TGTGCCAGCAGTTTTTTCAGCGGGGGTAGCACAGATACGCAGTATTTT
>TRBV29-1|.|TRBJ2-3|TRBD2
CSVVGTSGGATFTDTQYF
TGCAGCGTTGTGGGGACTAGCGGGGGGGCGACTTTCACAGATACGCAGTATTTT
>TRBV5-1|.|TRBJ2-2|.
CASSSSGNTGELFF
TGCGCCAGCAGCAGTAGCGGAAACACCGGGGAGCTGTTTTTT
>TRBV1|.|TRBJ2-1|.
CTSSHGQGHWNEQFF
TGCACCAGCAGCCACGGACAGGGCCACTGGAATGAGCAGTTCTTC
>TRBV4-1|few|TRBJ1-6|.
CASSPQPHNSPLHF
TGCGCCAGCAGCCCACAGCCTCATAATTCACCCCTCCACTTT
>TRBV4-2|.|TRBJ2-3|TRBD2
CASSHLSQAGGPDTQYF
TGTGCCAGCAGCCACCTTTCTCAAGCGGGGGGGCCGGATACGCAGTATTTT
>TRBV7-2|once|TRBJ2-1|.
CASSRSHNEQFF
TGTGCCAGCAGCCGATCCCACAATGAGCAGTTCTTC
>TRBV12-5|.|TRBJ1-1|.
CASGLVDGEAFF
TGTGCTAGTGGTTTGGTAGACGGGGAAGCTTTCTTT
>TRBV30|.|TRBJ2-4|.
CAWSALVYKNIQYF
TGTGCCTGGAGTGCCCTCGTATACAAAAACATTCAGTACTTC
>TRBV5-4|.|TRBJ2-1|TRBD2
CASSKHAGEAEQFF
TGTGCCAGCAGCAAACATGCGGGGGAAGCCGAGCAGTTCTTC
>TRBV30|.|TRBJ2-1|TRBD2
CAWRVLAGGGEQFF
TGTGCCTGGAGGGTACTAGCGGGGGGCGGCGAGCAGTTCTTC
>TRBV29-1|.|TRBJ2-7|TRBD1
CSVGTGGYGEQYF
TGCAGCGTCGGGACAGGGGGCTATGGCGAGCAGTACTTC
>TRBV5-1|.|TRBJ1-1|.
CASSLAVMNTEAFF
TGCGCCAGCAGCTTGGCGGTGATGAACACTGAAGCTTTCTTT
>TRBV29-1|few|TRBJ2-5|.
CSVDRLVGQQETQYF
TGCAGCGTTGACAGGCTGGTTGGTCAACAAGAGACCCAGTACTTC
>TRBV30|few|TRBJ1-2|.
CAWSVEGQDLYGYTF
TGTGCCTGGAGTGTAGAGGGACAAGACCTCTATGGCTACACCTTC
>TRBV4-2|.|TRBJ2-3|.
CASSQGDGGDTDTQYF
TGTGCCAGCAGCCAAGGAGACGGGGGTGACACAGATACGCAGTATTTT
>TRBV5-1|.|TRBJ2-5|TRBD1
CASRLGGTAQETQYF
TGCGCCAGCAGGCTTGGTGGGACAGCGCAAGAGACCCAGTACTTC
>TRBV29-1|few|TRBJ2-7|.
CSVQTSSYEQYF
TGCAGCGTCCAAACTAGTAGCTACGAGCAGTACTTC
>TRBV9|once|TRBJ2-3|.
CASSVDRSTDTQYF
TGTGCCAGCAGCGTAGACCGGAGCACAGATACGCAGTATTTT
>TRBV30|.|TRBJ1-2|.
CAWSVSEYGYTF
TGTGCCTGGAGTGTCTCGGAGTATGGCTACACCTTC
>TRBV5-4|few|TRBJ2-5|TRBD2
CASRFGGLAGAETQYF
TGTGCCAGCAGATTTGGCGGTCTAGCGGGGGCGGAGACCCAGTACTTC